The T cell receptor beta chain described here comes from a study of glioma-infiltrating T cells after dendritic cell vaccination. About the research overall: The vaccine used monocyte-derived dendritic cells pulsed overnight with autologous tumor lysate.

The CDR3 runs to 15 residues. Germline CDR1 is MNHEY and CDR2 is SVGAGI. Trimming removed 0 bases at V and 0 bases at J, with 9 bases between. The time point was: after dendritic cell vaccination, including at tumor progression/relapse. PBMC sampling occurred before vaccination, two weeks after the third dose, and at progression. TCRB CDR3 was amplified from 2 ug genomic DNA or less. The repertoire was sequenced with immunoSEQ multiplex PCR; TCRdb's copy has only in-frame clones and lacks some. The sample includes roughly 85,000 clones, roughly 85% seen only once; the top ten take about 8.5%. Sequencing was performed on blood, taken after dendritic cell vaccination. V and J are TRBV6-5 and TRBJ2-7; perhaps TRBD2 as D (6 bases). This TCR was recovered from a human donor with glioblastoma. The CDR3 region has the DNA TGTGCCAGCAGTTACTCGGCGGGAAGCTCCTACGAGCAGTACTTC. It encodes CASSYSAGSSYEQYF.